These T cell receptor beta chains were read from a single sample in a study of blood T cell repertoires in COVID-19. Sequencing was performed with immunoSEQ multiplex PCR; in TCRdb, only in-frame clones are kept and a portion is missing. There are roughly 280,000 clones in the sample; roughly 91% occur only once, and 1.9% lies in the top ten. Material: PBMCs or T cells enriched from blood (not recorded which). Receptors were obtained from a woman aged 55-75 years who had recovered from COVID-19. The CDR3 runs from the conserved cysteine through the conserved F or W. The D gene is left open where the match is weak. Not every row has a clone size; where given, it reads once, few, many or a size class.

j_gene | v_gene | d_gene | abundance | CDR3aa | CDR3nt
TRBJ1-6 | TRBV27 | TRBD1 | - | CASSSEQGKGNSPLHF | TGTGCCAGCAGTTCAGAACAGGGGAAGGGTAATTCACCCCTCCACTTT
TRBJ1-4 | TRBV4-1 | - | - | CASSHYNGGEKLFF | TGCGCCAGCAGCCATTACAACGGAGGGGAAAAACTGTTTTTT
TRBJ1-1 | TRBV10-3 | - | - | CAIRKDRIGTEAFF | TGTGCCATCAGGAAAGACAGGATTGGAACTGAAGCTTTCTTT
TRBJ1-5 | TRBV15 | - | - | CATSSLKEGKPQHF | TGTGCCACCAGCTCTCTGAAGGAGGGAAAGCCCCAGCATTTT
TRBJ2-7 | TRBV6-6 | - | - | CASSPGVGGDFIEQYF | TGTGCCAGCAGCCCGGGTGTCGGGGGAGATTTTATCGAGCAGTACTTC
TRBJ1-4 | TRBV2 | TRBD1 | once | CASSGGYRQGADNEKLFF | TGTGCCAGCAGTGGGGGATATAGACAGGGGGCGGATAATGAAAAACTGTTTTTT
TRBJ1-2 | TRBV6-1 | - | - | CASSELTGNYGYTF | TGTGCCAGCAGTGAACTAACAGGGAACTATGGCTACACCTTC
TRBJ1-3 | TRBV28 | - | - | CASSFPTAKGNTIYF | TGTGCCAGCAGTTTTCCGACTGCCAAGGGAAACACCATATATTTT
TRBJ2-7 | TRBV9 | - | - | CASSVDEGVTYEQYF | TGTGCCAGCAGCGTAGATGAGGGGGTGACGTACGAGCAGTACTTC
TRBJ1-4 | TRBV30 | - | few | CAWSVRGEKLFF | TGTGCCTGGAGTGTACGAGGTGAAAAACTGTTTTTT